This T cell receptor beta chain was captured in a study of CD8 T cells in ankylosing spondylitis. Study results and caveats: Clones linked to disease, bearing a CD8+ phenotype, were relatively rare in peripheral blood. What seemed typical of ankylosing spondylitis blood was a TCR beta motif built from about 8 highly homologous variants.

This CDR3 has 12 residues. CDR1 is SNHLY, CDR2 FYNNEI, per germline. The V and J ends lost 5 bases and 8 bases respectively, with 12 bases between them. This clonotype was recorded many times. No antigen is known for it. Molecular-barcoded quantitative 5'-RACE produced these TCR beta libraries. TCRdb reanalysed the 5' RACE reads using MiXCR and keeps one entry per CDR3 protein. Of about 130,000 distinct CDR3 sequences listed, around 7.9% are singletons. The source of this sequence is a female donor with ankylosing spondylitis or in good health (not recorded which). The sequenced sample consisted of blood, either unsorted or a sorted T cell fraction (not recorded which). This chain uses TRBV2 with TRBJ1-2; D not resolved. The CDR3 loop reads CASSLVEGGYTF. The CDR3 nucleotides are TGTGCCAGCAGTCTGGTAGAGGGCGGCTACACCTTC.